The rows below give T cell receptor beta chains drawn from one sample of a study of patients and donors after allogeneic stem cell transplantation. TCRdb itself ran the RT-PCR reads through MiXCR, one entry per CDR3 protein. The sample includes about 960,000 distinct CDR3 sequences, 18% of them seen just once. Sequencing was performed on blood, either unsorted or a sorted T cell fraction (not recorded which). The receptors shown here come from a human donor who was either an allogeneic HSCT recipient or a stem cell or donor lymphocyte infusion donor (not recorded which). It is not recorded whose cells these are; they may come from a transplant donor. The CDR3 runs from the conserved cysteine through the conserved F or W. The D gene is left open where the match is weak. Rows give clone size only sometimes, using once, few, many, or a class for an expanded clone.

D gene	J gene	V gene	clone size	CDR3 DNA	CDR3 protein
TRBD1	TRBJ2-3	TRBV25-1	few	TGTGCCAGCAGTGAACACCCGGGACAGACAGATACGCAGTATTTT	CASSEHPGQTDTQYF
TRBD2	TRBJ2-3	TRBV13	.	TGTGCCAGCAGCCTAGCCCTAGCGGGAAGTACGCAGTATTTT	CASSLALAGSTQYF
.	TRBJ2-2	TRBV24-1	.	TGTGCCACCAGTCCAAGAACGAACACCGGGGAGCTGTTTTTT	CATSPRTNTGELFF
TRBD1	TRBJ2-3	TRBV29-1	few	TGCAGCGTTGGACGGACAGGGGGAGATACGCAGTATTTT	CSVGRTGGDTQYF
.	TRBJ2-2	TRBV7-3	few	TGTGCCAGCAGCTTAATTTCCGGGGTACCGAGCGGGGAGCTGTTTTTT	CASSLISGVPSGELFF
.	TRBJ2-1	TRBV7-6	.	TGTGCCAGCAGCTTAGAATGGACGGACTCCCAAAGCTCCTACAATGAGCAGTTCTTC	CASSLEWTDSQSSYNEQFF
.	TRBJ1-1	TRBV5-5	.	TGTGCCAGCACCCCTACCGCGAACACTGAAGCTTTCTTT	CASTPTANTEAFF
.	TRBJ1-5	TRBV12-3/TRBV12-4	few	TGTGCCAGCAGCCCAGCGGGTCAAAGCAATCAGCCCCAGCATTTT	CASSPAGQSNQPQHF
TRBD1	TRBJ2-3	TRBV2	once	TGTGCCAGCAGTGGTAGTTTACAGGGGGCTAGCCGCGCGTATTTT	CASSGSLQGASRAYF
TRBD1	TRBJ2-7	TRBV5-1	few	TGCGCCAGCAGCACGGGACAGGGCCAGAGCTCCTACGAGCAGTACTTC	CASSTGQGQSSYEQYF
.	TRBJ1-1	TRBV7-2	.	TGTGCCAGCAGCCCGGGGGGGGCTGTGAGGAACACTGAAGCTTTCTTT	CASSPGGAVRNTEAFF
.	TRBJ2-7	TRBV4-2	few	TGTGCCAGCAGCCACAACCGGGGGATATCCTACGAGCAGTACTTC	CASSHNRGISYEQYF
.	TRBJ2-3	TRBV3-1	.	TGTGCCAGCAGCACCGGGACTGGAGATACGCAGTATTTT	CASSTGTGDTQYF
TRBD1	TRBJ1-5	TRBV5-5	.	TGTGCCAGCAGCTTTCGAGGGGGCGCGAGAGGCAATCAGCCCCAGCATTTT	CASSFRGGARGNQPQHF
.	TRBJ2-5	TRBV4-2	.	TGTGCCAGCAGCCAAGATGTAAACTCAGTGGAGACCCAGTACTTC	CASSQDVNSVETQYF
TRBD1	TRBJ2-3	TRBV29-1	.	TGCAGCGTTCTTCAACAGGGGGCGGGAGATACGCAGTATTTT	CSVLQQGAGDTQYF
.	TRBJ2-7	TRBV4-1	many	TGCGCCAGCAGCCAAGATTCCATCTCCTACGAGCAGTACTTC	CASSQDSISYEQYF
TRBD2	TRBJ2-5	TRBV30	few	TGTGCCTGGGGGGGTAGCGGGGCCCAAGAGACCCAGTACTTC	CAWGGSGAQETQYF
.	TRBJ2-1	TRBV12-5	.	TGTGCTAGTGATAACCGGGGGGCGGGAATCTACAATGAGCAGTTCTTC	CASDNRGAGIYNEQFF
TRBD2	TRBJ2-3	TRBV3-1	few	TGTGCCACCCTAGCGGGGGGCGCAGATACGCAGTATTTT	CATLAGGADTQYF
TRBD1	TRBJ1-1	TRBV4-1	few	TGCGCCAGCACCCCGACAGGGGATACTGAAGCTTTCTTT	CASTPTGDTEAFF
TRBD2	TRBJ2-7	TRBV6-5	few	TGTGCCAGCAGTTACCGGCCCTGGGTAGAAGGTGGCGGGGGGGAGCAGTACTTC	CASSYRPWVEGGGGEQYF
TRBD1	TRBJ2-7	TRBV7-6	.	TGTGCCAGCAGCTTGGGGGACAGGGGTACCTCCTACGAGCAGTACTTC	CASSLGDRGTSYEQYF
TRBD2	TRBJ2-7	TRBV29-1	.	TGCAGCGTTGAAAGGCGGGGGGCCCCACCCTACGAGCAGTACTTC	CSVERRGAPPYEQYF
.	TRBJ1-3	TRBV27	.	TGTGCCAGCAGTTCATCCGGAGGGCCCACCATATATTTT	CASSSSGGPTIYF
TRBD2	TRBJ2-5	TRBV20-1	few	TGCAGTGCTAGTGGACTAGCGGGGCTCTCGATCCAAGAGACCCAGTACTTC	CSASGLAGLSIQETQYF
TRBD2	TRBJ2-1	TRBV5-1	few	TGCGCCAGCAGCCCCGGGACTAGCGGGACCTACAATGAGCAGTTCTTC	CASSPGTSGTYNEQFF
.	TRBJ2-4	TRBV5-1	.	TGCGCCAGCAGCTTGGCCGAGGCTTCCAAAAACATTCAGTACTTC	CASSLAEASKNIQYF
TRBD1	TRBJ1-2	TRBV30	.	TGTTGCAGGGGGGATAACTATGGCTACACCTTC	CCRGDNYGYTF
TRBD2	TRBJ2-1	TRBV11-2	.	TGTGCCAGCAGCTTAGAGCCGGGACTAGCGGGGGGTTTAAGGAATGAGCAGTTCTTC	CASSLEPGLAGGLRNEQFF
.	TRBJ1-5	TRBV29-1	few	TGCAGCTATAAGGATAGCAATCAGCCCCAGCATTTT	CSYKDSNQPQHF
.	TRBJ2-1	TRBV4-3	.	TGCGCCAGCAGCCAAGATCTCGGAGGTATCGTGGGCAATGAGCAGTTCTTC	CASSQDLGGIVGNEQFF
.	TRBJ2-5	TRBV4-2	.	TGTGCCAGCAGCCACGAGGCCAAGGGCAAACAAGAGACCCAGTACTTC	CASSHEAKGKQETQYF
TRBD2	TRBJ2-1	TRBV7-3	.	TGTGCCAGCAGCTTAAGGCCGACTAGCGGGAGGTCTCGCTACAATGAGCAGTTCTTC	CASSLRPTSGRSRYNEQFF
.	TRBJ1-5	TRBV6-1	.	TGTGCCAGCAGTGAAGTGAGGGCATTGCGCAATCAGCCCCAGCATTTT	CASSEVRALRNQPQHF
.	TRBJ2-4	TRBV6-2/TRBV6-3	few	TGTGCCAGCAGTATCAGGGCTGAAAACATTCAGTACTTC	CASSIRAENIQYF
.	TRBJ1-6	TRBV6-1	many	TGTGCCAGCCGGCGTCAGGAGAATTCACCCCTCCACTTT	CASRRQENSPLHF
TRBD1	TRBJ2-3	TRBV11-2	few	TGTGCCAGCAGCTTAGGACAGGGAGCGCAGTATTTT	CASSLGQGAQYF
TRBD2	TRBJ2-1	TRBV9	.	TGTGCCAGCAGCGTAGTCGAGACTAGCGGGTACAATGAGCAGTTCTTC	CASSVVETSGYNEQFF
.	TRBJ1-5	TRBV2	.	TGTGCCAGCAGTGAAGTGGCAGAGGGTCAGCCCCAGCATTTT	CASSEVAEGQPQHF
.	TRBJ1-2	TRBV6-1	.	TGTGCCAGCACTCCCAGTATAGGAGGAGACTATGGCTACACCTTC	CASTPSIGGDYGYTF
.	TRBJ1-1	TRBV7-8	.	TGTGCCAGCAGCTTAGATGGGGGCGGGGGCACTGAAGCTTTCTTT	CASSLDGGGGTEAFF
.	TRBJ2-7	TRBV7-9	.	TGTGCCAGCAGCTTAGGTTCGGGCAGCCTCTTAGACTCCGAGCAGTACTTC	CASSLGSGSLLDSEQYF
.	TRBJ1-1	TRBV15	many	TGTGCCACCACCATGGGAGGTTCCATGAACACTGAAGCTTTCTTT	CATTMGGSMNTEAFF
.	TRBJ2-7	TRBV20-1	.	TGCAGTGCTAGACCTATACTGGGGTGGAGAAGGTACTTC	CSARPILGWRRYF
TRBD1	TRBJ2-1	TRBV28	.	TGTGCCAGCAGTAATTACAGGGGCCCAAGCTACAATGAGCAGTTCTTC	CASSNYRGPSYNEQFF
.	TRBJ1-1	TRBV5-6	few	TGTGCCAGCAGCTTGTGGTGGCAGACGAACACTGAAGCTTTCTTT	CASSLWWQTNTEAFF
.	TRBJ2-1	TRBV6-1	few	TGTGCCAGCAGTGAAGAAGGCGTCTCGGCTAGTGAGCAGTTCTTC	CASSEEGVSASEQFF
.	TRBJ1-5	TRBV4-1	.	TGCGCCAGCAGCCAATACGTAACGGCCAGCAATCAGCCCCAGCATTTT	CASSQYVTASNQPQHF
.	TRBJ1-2	TRBV7-2	.	TGTGCCAGCAGCTTAGCGACAGGATCTAACTATGGCTACACCTTC	CASSLATGSNYGYTF
.	TRBJ2-5	TRBV11-2	few	TGTGCCAGCAGCTTAGGGCCCCGCCAACAAGAGACCCAGTACTTC	CASSLGPRQQETQYF
.	TRBJ1-1	TRBV29-1	few	TGCAGCGTTGAAGAGGTCAGCTTGAACACTGAAGCTTTCTTT	CSVEEVSLNTEAFF